The 21 T cell receptor beta chains in this list originate from one sample, sequenced in a study of T cell clonality in common variable immunodeficiency. Using immunoSEQ multiplex PCR, the repertoire was profiled, and TCRdb retains in-frame clones only, with some absent. The sample contains approximately 30,000 clones, none of them singletons. Antigen specificity for these receptors is unknown. Study-wide results and limits: In common variable immunodeficiency, TCR beta chains reportedly carried fewer deletions and N-nucleotide insertions.

Specimen: peripheral blood mononuclear cells. These receptors were taken from a human donor with common variable immunodeficiency.

Regarding this clone: The read falls 3 residues short of the CDR3 end, and the missing part is taken from the germline J gene. The V and J genes are TRBV18 and TRBJ1-5; TRBD1 matches 7 bases. With 4 bases clipped from V and 3 bases from J, the junction kept 6 bases outside the gene matches. Germline V gene sequence: CDR1 KGHSH, CDR2 LQKENI. There are 15 residues in the CDR3. CDR3 sequence reads: CASSLTGQVNQPQHF. The part of the CDR3 DNA that was read is TGTGCCAGCTCACTGACAGGACAGGTCAATCAGCCC.

This clone turned up a few times. The DNA ends 3 residues before the CDR3 does, and the rest of the CDR3 is filled in from the germline J gene. The chain couples TRBV11-2 to TRBJ2-5; perhaps TRBD1 as D (6 bases). Germline V gene lookup returns CDR1 SGHAT and CDR2 FQNNGV. The V gene lost 3 bases and the J gene lost 0 bases, with 8 bases spanning the gap. The CDR3 runs to 14 residues. The sequenced CDR3 bases are TGTGCCAGCAGCTTCGGACAGAACCAAGAGACC. Translation: CASSFGQNQET. The CDR3 as a whole reads CASSFGQNQETQYF.

On this clone: With the read ending 3 residues before the CDR3 end, the germline J gene is used to fill in that end. The chain employs TRBV18 and TRBJ1-1; TRBD1 is a possible D gene (6 bases). This CDR3 is built from 14 residues. Trimming removed 4 bases at V and 4 bases at J, with 13 bases between. CDR1 is KGHSH and CDR2 is LQKENI in the germline V gene. The DNA read from the CDR3 is TGTGCCAGCTCACAGGGGGTGGAGGCCACTGAA. Amino acids: CASSQGVEATE. The complete CDR3 reads CASSQGVEATEAFF.

The sample holds many counts of this clone. The sequence runs out 3 residues before the end of the CDR3; the remainder is reconstructed from the germline J gene. The chain couples TRBV29-1 to TRBJ2-1, with 8 bases that match TRBD1. The V segment lost 7 bases and the J segment 0 bases; nucleotides outside the gene matches: 5. CDR3 size: 14 residues. CDR1 and CDR2 from the germline V gene are SQVTM and ANQGSEA. This CDR3 is CSGGQGSSYNEQFF. CDR3 DNA (partial): TGCAGCGGCGGACAGGGCAGCTCCTACAATGAG.

Only a few counts were recorded for this clone. The CDR3 end lies 3 residues beyond the end of the read and is filled in from the germline J gene. The gene calls are TRBV7-9 and TRBJ2-7; D perhaps matches TRBD1 (6 bases). This CDR3 spans 13 amino acids. Trimming left V 5 bases short and J 4 bases short, with 12 bases between. Germline loops: CDR1 SEHNR, CDR2 FQNEAQ (reference sequence). This CDR3 is CASSQGQHYEQYF. The sequenced CDR3 bases are TGTGCCAGCAGCCAGGGACAACATTACGAG.

The sample holds many counts of this clone. The chain's CDR3 is CSASNGGGADTQYF. The sequenced CDR3 bases are TGCAGTGCTAGTAACGGGGGAGGCGCAGATACG. The rearrangement joins TRBV20-1 to TRBJ2-3, with D maybe TRBD2 (6 bases). The CDR3 is cut off 3 residues early in the read; its end comes from the germline J gene. The V and J ends lost 3 bases and 4 bases respectively, with 14 bases between them. Germline V gene data show CDR1 as DFQATT and CDR2 as SNEGSKA (reference sequence). This CDR3 is 14 amino acids long.

Points on this clone: Read data end 3 residues before the CDR3 end; the end is taken from the germline J gene. The chain employs TRBV11-2 and TRBJ2-1; a possible D gene is TRBD1 (6 bases). The CDR3 has 14 residues. CDR1 and CDR2 from the germline V gene are SGHAT and FQNNGV. V was shortened by 0 bases and J by 6 bases, with 9 bases between the two germline ends. Partial CDR3 DNA: TGTGCCAGCAGCTTAGAGTGGACAGTCAATGAG. Amino acids: CASSLEWTVNE. The complete CDR3 sequence is CASSLEWTVNEQFF.

This clone has more than one count but fewer than ten. The observed sequence ends 3 residues before the CDR3 terminus, with the missing tail filled in from the germline J gene. This sequence joins TRBV18 and TRBJ1-2, with D possibly being TRBD1 (5 bases). The CDR3 consists of 13 residues. The germline CDR1 and CDR2 sequences are KGHSH and LQKENI. With 3 bases removed from V and 4 bases from J, the gap between germline ends came to 9 bases. CDR3 amino acids: CASSPGLSYGYTF. Incomplete CDR3 DNA: TGTGCCAGCTCACCGGGACTCTCCTATGGC. The full variable domain, in which reference TRBV18 and TRBJ1-2 provide the parts outside the CDR3, is NAGVMQNPRHLVRRRGQEARLRCSPMKGHSHVYWYRQLPEEGLKFMVYLQKENIIDESGMPKERFSAEFPKEGPSILRIQQVVRGDSAAYFCASSPGLSYGYTFGSGTRLTVV.

Remarks on this clone: The CDR3 extends 3 residues past the end of the read, so its final part is completed from the germline J gene. This chain links TRBV10-3 with TRBJ2-1; 12 bases align to TRBD2. The CDR3 is made up of 20 amino acids. The germline V gene has CDR1 ENHRY and CDR2 SYGVKD. V was pared by 8 bases and J by 0 bases, with 17 bases of the junction left unmatched. Incomplete CDR3 DNA: TGTGCCATCCAAAGGGGGGGAACTAGCGGGGGGCCAAGCTCCTACAATGAG. This codes for CAIQRGGTSGGPSSYNE. The complete CDR3 protein is CAIQRGGTSGGPSSYNEQFF.

The table lists this clone with a few counts. The read stops 3 residues short of the end of the CDR3; the missing end is completed from the germline J gene. V and J are TRBV7-2 and TRBJ2-5; unclear D gene. The CDR3 sequence is 12 residues long. The germline CDR1 and CDR2 sequences are SGHTA and FQGNSA. Trimming cost V 2 bases and J 5 bases, with 6 bases left between them. The CDR3 sequence is CASSLSVETQYF. The CDR3 DNA, read in part, is TGTGCCAGCAGCTTATCAGTCGAGACC.

This clone showed up just a few times. The read gets to within 3 residues of the CDR3 end, and the germline J gene fills in the rest. The chain is built from TRBV6-1 and TRBJ1-3; D gene uncertain. The V gene's germline CDR1 is MNHNS and CDR2 SASEGT. The CDR3 covers 14 residues. V lost 2 bases and J 1 base, leaving 6 bases between the germline ends. The CDR3 spells CASSEQVSGNTIYF. CDR3 DNA, as far as it was read: TGTGCCAGCAGTGAACAGGTTTCTGGAAACACC.

This clone was counted only a few times. Other DNA sequences in the sample encode the same CDR3. The CDR3 sequence is CAWGQARVRSGANVLTF. CDR3 bases read: TGTGCCTGGGGACAAGCACGGGTCCGCTCGGGGGCCAACGTC. V and J are TRBV30 and TRBJ2-6; TRBD1 might be the D (5 bases). The read comes to an end 3 residues before the CDR3 does, leaving the germline J gene to fill in the end. V dropped 5 bases and J dropped 4 bases, with 21 bases sitting between them. Per germline, CDR1 GTSNPN and CDR2 SVGIG (reference sequence). The CDR3 has 17 residues.

In its sample, this clone was seen many times. The CDR3 goes on 3 residues after the read ends, and that part is filled in from the germline J gene. V and J are TRBV6-2 or TRBV6-3 and TRBJ2-3; the D is unclear. Germline V gene sequence: CDR1 MNHEY, CDR2 SVGEGT. This CDR3 is built from 14 residues. Trimming removed 6 bases from V and 5 bases from J, with 15 bases in between. CDR3 in amino acids: CASSSFLGRDTQYF. Incomplete CDR3 DNA: TGTGCCAGCAGCTCATTCCTGGGCCGAGATACG.

Turning to this clone: Coverage ceases 3 residues before the CDR3 finishes, and the germline J gene fills in the end. The rearrangement links TRBV11-2 to TRBJ1-1, with D perhaps matching TRBD1 (5 bases). The germline gives CDR1 SGHAT, CDR2 FQNNGV. The CDR3 runs 13 residues. The CDR3 bases that were read are TGTGCCAGCAGCTTAGAGCTGGGGCGCGAA. It specifies CASSLELGRE. The whole CDR3 is CASSLELGREAFF.

On this clone itself: The sequence runs out 3 residues before the end of the CDR3; the remainder is reconstructed from the germline J gene. The chain combines TRBV18 with TRBJ2-1; the D gene is possibly TRBD1 (6 bases). Trimming removed 6 bases from V and 3 bases from J, with 12 bases in between. The CDR3 is made up of 14 amino acids. Germline V gene lookup returns CDR1 KGHSH and CDR2 LQKENI. The part of the CDR3 DNA that was read is TGTGCCAGCTCTGCAGGGGACATCTACAATGAG. This sequence encodes CASSAGDIYNE. The whole CDR3 reads CASSAGDIYNEQFF.

This clone was counted many times. The CDR3 end lies 3 residues beyond the end of the read and is filled in from the germline J gene. The chain combines TRBV5-1 with TRBJ2-4; TRBD1 aligns across 7 bases. The CDR3 loop spans 14 amino acids. Losses at the gene ends were 4 bases for V and 8 bases for J; bases not matched to a gene: 9. CDR1 SGHRS and CDR2 YFSETQ come from the germline V gene. The CDR3 protein is CASSQSTGQDIQYF. CDR3 DNA (partial): TGCGCCAGCAGCCAGTCGACAGGGCAGGACATT.

There are a few counts of this clone. The CDR3 sequence is CASSPTTGQAGEAFF. CDR3 DNA (partial): TGTGCCAGCAGTCCCACCACCGGACAGGCCGGGGAA. The V call is TRBV6-2 or TRBV6-3, the J call TRBJ1-1, with 7 bases aligning to TRBD1. The read terminates 3 residues ahead of where the CDR3 ends, so the germline J gene completes it. Germline assignment: CDR1 MNHEY and CDR2 SVGEGT. This CDR3 spans 15 amino acids.

This clone was observed many times. The read is 3 residues too short to cover the CDR3 end, so that end is filled in from the germline J gene. V gene TRBV7-3 combines with J gene TRBJ2-1; TRBD1 aligns across 7 bases. Per germline, CDR1 SGHTA and CDR2 FQGTGA. This CDR3 is built from 16 residues. J gave up 0 bases and V 2 bases, and 4 bases lay outside the gene matches. Incomplete CDR3 DNA: TGTGCCAGCAGCTTAGATCCAGGGGGCTCCTACAATGAG. It encodes CASSLDPGGSYNE. The CDR3, in full, reads CASSLDPGGSYNEQFF.

Of note for this clone: The CDR3 end lies 3 residues beyond the end of the read and is filled in from the germline J gene. V usage is TRBV19 and J usage is TRBJ1-3; D is unclear. The CDR3 is 18 amino acids. V dropped 7 bases and J dropped 0 bases, with 22 bases sitting between them. The germline V gene has CDR1 LNHDA and CDR2 SQIVND (reference sequence). The CDR3 DNA, read in part, is TGTGCCAGTACTCCAAGGGCAGGAACTTTCAGCTCTGGAAACACC. Translated: CASTPRAGTFSSGNT. The whole CDR3 protein is CASTPRAGTFSSGNTIYF. Drawing the rest from reference TRBV19 and TRBJ1-3, the complete variable domain is DGGITQSPKYLFRKEGQNVTLSCEQNLNHDAMYWYRQDPGQGLRLIYYSQIVNDFQKGDIAEGYSVSREKKESFPLTVTSAQKNPTAFYLCASTPRAGTFSSGNTIYFGEGSWLTVV.

As regards this clone: The read ends 3 residues early relative to the CDR3; the germline J gene fills the gap. The rearrangement uses TRBV19 and TRBJ2-3; unclear D gene. The ends were cut back, 3 bases at V and 3 bases at J, with 10 bases in the middle. In germline, CDR1 is LNHDA, CDR2 SQIVND (reference sequence). CDR3 size: 14 residues. CDR3 sequence reads: CASSIRIGTDTQYF. CDR3 bases read: TGTGCCAGTAGTATCCGGATCGGGACAGATACG.

Concerning this clone itself: The read halts 3 residues ahead of the CDR3 end, with the missing end drawn from the germline J gene. The chain couples TRBV7-2 to TRBJ2-3; D is ambiguous. V lost 5 bases to trimming and J lost 4 bases, with 13 bases between them. Germline-derived CDR1 and CDR2 are SGHTA and FQGNSA. The CDR3 has 14 amino acids. The CDR3 bases that were read are TGTGCCAGCAGCGCCGGTAGCTGGGCAGATACG. Translated, it gives CASSAGSWADT. The full-length CDR3 reads as CASSAGSWADTQYF.